These T cell receptor beta chains were read from a single sample in a study of OX40 agonist ivuxolimab in advanced cancers. Here immunoSEQ multiplex PCR was the method, and the copy in TCRdb shows in-frame clones only, minus some. Among 35,000 to 45,000 clones listed, 86% were seen once. Sample: CD4+ or CD8+ T cells sorted from blood, taken in a trial of the OX40 agonist ivuxolimab. The receptors here all came from an adult with an advanced solid tumor such as melanoma, head and neck, liver or kidney cancer. CDR3s include the opening cysteine and the closing phenylalanine or tryptophan. Each record gives: CDR3 length, D gene, J gene, clone size, V gene, CDR3 DNA, CDR3 protein. The D gene is left open where the match is weak. The size of a clone is reported for some rows only, either as once, few or many, or as a class for expanded clones.

>20|-|TRBJ1-1|-|TRBV15
TGTGCCACCAGCAGAGATCAGGTGGAGGAGGGACGGACCATGAACACTGAAGCTTTCTTT
CATSRDQVEEGRTMNTEAFF
>14|-|TRBJ2-1|-|TRBV10-3
TGTGCCATTCAACCGGGACTTACCTACAATGAGCAGTTCTTC
CAIQPGLTYNEQFF
>13|-|TRBJ1-1|-|TRBV5-6
TGTGCCAGCAGCGGTGGGGGAGGGACTGAAGCTTTCTTT
CASSGGGGTEAFF
>16|TRBD1|TRBJ2-2|-|TRBV13
TGTGCCAGCACCTCTGAGGGACAGGGATCCACCGGGGAGCTGTTTTTT
CASTSEGQGSTGELFF
>15|TRBD2|TRBJ2-2|-|TRBV28
TGTGCCAGCAGCCGATCTAGCGGGGCCACCGGGGAGCTGTTTTTT
CASSRSSGATGELFF
>15|-|TRBJ2-2|-|TRBV6-5
TGTGCCAGCAGCCCCATCCAGGGGGGGACCGGGGAGCTGTTTTTT
CASSPIQGGTGELFF
>14|-|TRBJ1-1|once|TRBV27
TGTGCCAGCAGTTTATCCGGGGGCTTACTTGAAGCTTTCTTT
CASSLSGGLLEAFF
>11|-|TRBJ1-1|once|TRBV19
TGTGCCAGTATCCTGCCGGGGGAAGCTTTCTTT
CASILPGEAFF
>13|-|TRBJ1-5|few|TRBV10-3
TGTGCCATCAGTGGTCCGGAGAATCAGCCCCAGCATTTT
CAISGPENQPQHF
>14|TRBD1|TRBJ1-1|-|TRBV28
TGTGCCAGCGGGAACAGGGGACTGAACACTGAAGCTTTCTTT
CASGNRGLNTEAFF
>15|TRBD1|TRBJ2-1|-|TRBV29-1
TGCAGCGTTGAAGGGAGACAGGGGACCTACAATGAGCAGTTCTTC
CSVEGRQGTYNEQFF
>14|-|TRBJ2-2|-|TRBV27
TGTGCCAGCAGTTTAGGGGCAGCCACCGGGGAGCTGTTTTTT
CASSLGAATGELFF
>13|-|TRBJ1-2|-|TRBV9
TGTGCCAGCAGCGTAGATTATCCAAATGGCTACACCTTC
CASSVDYPNGYTF
>14|-|TRBJ2-3|-|TRBV9
TGTGCCAGCAGCGCCTATCAAGAAGTAGATACGCAGTATTTT
CASSAYQEVDTQYF
>15|-|TRBJ1-1|-|TRBV5-4
TGTGCCAGCAGCTCCCCCGGAGTCTCTGGCGCTGAAGCTTTCTTT
CASSSPGVSGAEAFF
>15|-|TRBJ1-3|once|TRBV11-2
TGTGCCAGCAGCTTATGGGGGAGCTCTGGAAACACCATATATTTT
CASSLWGSSGNTIYF
>15|TRBD2|TRBJ2-1|-|TRBV7-9
TGTGCCAGCAGCTTAGGGCTAGCGGGGGGCAATGAGCAGTTCTTC
CASSLGLAGGNEQFF
>12|-|TRBJ1-2|-|TRBV7-2
TGTGCCAGCGTAGGACAGACCAGGAGCTACACCTTC
CASVGQTRSYTF
>14|-|TRBJ2-5|-|TRBV6-6
TGTGCCAGCCGGGCCTCGAAGGGCCCGGAGACCCAGTACTTC
CASRASKGPETQYF
>16|-|TRBJ2-3|few|TRBV15
TGTGCCACCAGCAGAGAGTCTAACCCCTTCACAGATACGCAGTATTTT
CATSRESNPFTDTQYF
>11|-|TRBJ1-1|-|TRBV5-4
TGTGCCAGCAGCTTGGGCACTGAAGCTTTCTTT
CASSLGTEAFF
>14|-|TRBJ1-1|-|TRBV5-4
TGTGCCAGCAGCTTCAAAGGTGGGGACACTGAAGCTTTCTTT
CASSFKGGDTEAFF
>15|-|TRBJ1-3|few|TRBV9
TGTGCCAGCAGCGTAGCTGGGACATCTGGAAACACCATATATTTT
CASSVAGTSGNTIYF
>13|-|TRBJ2-5|-|TRBV12-5
TGTGCTAGTGGTTCCGGCGGATCGGAGACCCAGTACTTC
CASGSGGSETQYF
>17|TRBD1|TRBJ2-7|-|TRBV5-1
TGCGCCAGCAGCTTGGGGGTCCCCAGCAGGGGGCCGTACGAGCAGTACTTC
CASSLGVPSRGPYEQYF
>13|-|TRBJ1-3|few|TRBV11-2
TGTGCCAGCAGCTCGCCGGGCAGAAACACCATATATTTT
CASSSPGRNTIYF
>15|-|TRBJ2-3|-|TRBV13
TGTGCCAGCAGCCCCTCAGGCGGACACACAGATACGCAGTATTTT
CASSPSGGHTDTQYF
>15|-|TRBJ2-1|-|TRBV4-3
TGCGCCAGCAGCCAAGACAGGGACGGACCACCCGAGCAGTTCTTC
CASSQDRDGPPEQFF
>14|TRBD1|TRBJ1-2|once|TRBV14
TGTGCCAGCAGCCAAGGGACAGGGAGCTATGGCTACACCTTC
CASSQGTGSYGYTF
>16|TRBD1|TRBJ1-4|-|TRBV4-1
TGCGCCAGCAGCCAAGGGACCGGGACAGGGGGAGAAAAACTGTTTTTT
CASSQGTGTGGEKLFF
>14|TRBD2|TRBJ2-1|-|TRBV6-4
TGTGCCAGCAGTGTGGCGGGGGAGAGGGATGAGCAGTTCTTC
CASSVAGERDEQFF
>17|-|TRBJ2-1|-|TRBV2
TGTGCCAGCAGTGGACCCCTACAGGCGAGCTCCTACAATGAGCAGTTCTTC
CASSGPLQASSYNEQFF
>13|TRBD1|TRBJ1-1|-|TRBV9
TGTGCCAGCAGCGCTGGGACAGGGGGCTCAGCTTTCTTT
CASSAGTGGSAFF
>16|-|TRBJ1-6|once|TRBV4-2
TGTGCCAGCAGCCAAGGGGCAGGGAACTTCAATTCACCCCTCCACTTT
CASSQGAGNFNSPLHF
>15|-|TRBJ2-5|-|TRBV6-1
TGTGCCAGCAGTGAGGCAGGGATCGACCAAGAGACCCAGTACTTC
CASSEAGIDQETQYF
>15|TRBD2|TRBJ2-5|-|TRBV9
TGTGCCAGCAGCCCAGGACTAGCGGGGGAAGAGACCCAGTACTTC
CASSPGLAGEETQYF
>14|TRBD1|TRBJ2-7|-|TRBV5-1
TGCGCCAGCAGCGACGGGACAGGCCCCTACGAGCAGTACTTC
CASSDGTGPYEQYF
>17|TRBD2|TRBJ2-7|-|TRBV19
TGTGCCAGTAGTATAGCCCCGGGACTAGCGGGGACCTACGAGCAGTACTTC
CASSIAPGLAGTYEQYF
>14|TRBD1|TRBJ2-1|-|TRBV5-4
TGTGCCAGCAGCCCCGGGACAGGGGGGGGTGAGCAGTTCTTC
CASSPGTGGGEQFF
>14|-|TRBJ1-4|-|TRBV5-1
TGCGCCAGCAGGAGAGAAGCAGGTGATGAAAAACTGTTTTTT
CASRREAGDEKLFF